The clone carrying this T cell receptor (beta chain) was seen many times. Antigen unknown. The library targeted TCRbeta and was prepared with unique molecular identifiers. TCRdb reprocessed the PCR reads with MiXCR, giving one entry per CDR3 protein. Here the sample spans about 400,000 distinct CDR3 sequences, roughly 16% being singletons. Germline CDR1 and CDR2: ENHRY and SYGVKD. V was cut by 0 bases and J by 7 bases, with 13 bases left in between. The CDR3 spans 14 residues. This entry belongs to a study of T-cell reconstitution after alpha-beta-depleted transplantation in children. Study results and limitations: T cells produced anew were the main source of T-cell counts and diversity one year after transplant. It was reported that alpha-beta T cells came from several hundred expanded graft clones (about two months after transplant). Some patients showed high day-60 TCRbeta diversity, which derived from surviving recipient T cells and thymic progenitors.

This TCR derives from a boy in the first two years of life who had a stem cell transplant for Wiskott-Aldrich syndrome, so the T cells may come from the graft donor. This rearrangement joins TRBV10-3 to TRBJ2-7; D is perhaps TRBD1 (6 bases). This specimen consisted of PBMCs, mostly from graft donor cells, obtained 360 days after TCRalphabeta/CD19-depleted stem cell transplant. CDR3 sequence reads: CAISESQGRGEQYF. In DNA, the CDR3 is TGTGCCATCAGTGAGTCGCAGGGTAGGGGGGAGCAGTACTTC.